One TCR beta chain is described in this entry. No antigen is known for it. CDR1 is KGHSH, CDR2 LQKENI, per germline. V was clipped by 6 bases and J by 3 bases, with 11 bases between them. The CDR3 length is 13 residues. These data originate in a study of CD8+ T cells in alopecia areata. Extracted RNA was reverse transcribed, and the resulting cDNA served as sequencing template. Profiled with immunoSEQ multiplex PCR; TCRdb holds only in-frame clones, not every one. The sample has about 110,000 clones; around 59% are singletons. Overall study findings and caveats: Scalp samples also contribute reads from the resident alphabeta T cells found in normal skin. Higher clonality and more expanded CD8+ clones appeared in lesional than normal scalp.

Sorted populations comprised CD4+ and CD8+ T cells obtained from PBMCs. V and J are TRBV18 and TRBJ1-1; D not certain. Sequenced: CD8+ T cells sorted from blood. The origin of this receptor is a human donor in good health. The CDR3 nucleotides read TGTGCCAGCTCTTTGCTGGCGGACACTGAAGCTTTCTTT. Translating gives CASSLLADTEAFF.